The source of this TCR beta chain is a study of cytomegalovirus exposure and HLA in healthy donors. Study summary: Out of fewer than 400 genotyped donors, about 80% belonged to the Caucasian-associated ancestry cluster.

This CDR3 is 15 amino acids long. Germline-derived CDR1 and CDR2 are SGHRS and YFSETQ. Germline trimming cut 2 bases from V and 9 bases from J; bases unmatched to any gene: 8. Turning to this clone: Its antigen is currently unknown.

The PCR made use of 60 Vbeta and 13 Jbeta primers. Produced via immunoSEQ multiplex PCR; TCRdb's table is partial and in-frame only. The sample shows 120,000 or so clones, 81% of them seen only once. Study-wide findings and caveats: Highly shared sequence variants in one cluster were likely a sequencing artifact. Several of the most significant clusters were apparently associated with common viral pathogens in a later analysis. Most of the TCR beta V segments (in an earlier analysis) were productive either about 87% or about 30% of the time.

The sequenced sample consisted of PBMCs. The source is a man in his late teens or twenties in good health and CMV-seronegative. This chain links TRBV5-1 with TRBJ2-1; TRBD2 aligns across 10 bases. The CDR3 spells CASSFGLAGVVEQFF. The CDR3 region has the DNA TGCGCCAGCAGCTTTGGCCTAGCGGGGGTTGTTGAGCAGTTCTTC. Drawing the rest from reference TRBV5-1 and TRBJ2-1, the complete variable domain is KAGVTQTPRYLIKTRGQQVTLSCSPISGHRSVSWYQQTPGQGLQFLFEYFSETQRNKGNFPGRFSGRQFSNSRSEMNVSTLELGDSALYLCASSFGLAGVVEQFFGPGTRLTVL.